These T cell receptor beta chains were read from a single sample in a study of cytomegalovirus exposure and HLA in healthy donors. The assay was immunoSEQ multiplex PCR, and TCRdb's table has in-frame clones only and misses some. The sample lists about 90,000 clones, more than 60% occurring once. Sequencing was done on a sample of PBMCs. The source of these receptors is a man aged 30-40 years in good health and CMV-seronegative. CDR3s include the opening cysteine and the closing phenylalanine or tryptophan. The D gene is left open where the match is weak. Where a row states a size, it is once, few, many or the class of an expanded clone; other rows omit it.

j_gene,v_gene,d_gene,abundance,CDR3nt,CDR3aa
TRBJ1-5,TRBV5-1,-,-,TGCGCCAGCAGCTTGGCAGAAGGGAGTCAGCCCCAGCATTTT,CASSLAEGSQPQHF
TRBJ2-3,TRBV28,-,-,TGTGCCAGCAGCCTCGGTACTGGCACAGATACGCAGTATTTT,CASSLGTGTDTQYF
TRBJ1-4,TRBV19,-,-,TGTGCCAGTAGTGTTACAGGGAAATATGATGAAAAACTGTTTTTT,CASSVTGKYDEKLFF
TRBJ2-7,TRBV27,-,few,TGTGCCAGCAGTTCAAAAAAACAGGTTCCCGAGCAGTACTTC,CASSSKKQVPEQYF
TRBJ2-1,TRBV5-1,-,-,TGCGCCAGCAGCTTGGAACAGGGATGGAATGAGCAGTTCTTC,CASSLEQGWNEQFF
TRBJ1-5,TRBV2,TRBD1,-,TGTGCCAGCAGGCCCGAGGCAGGGGGCGACAGTCAGCCCCAGCATTTT,CASRPEAGGDSQPQHF
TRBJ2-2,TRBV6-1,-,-,TGTGCCAGCACCGGAGGAAACACCGGGGAGCTGTTTTTT,CASTGGNTGELFF
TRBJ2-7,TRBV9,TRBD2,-,TGTGCCAGCAGCGTAACCTCTAGCGGGGGGGCGGGCTACGAGCAGTACTTC,CASSVTSSGGAGYEQYF
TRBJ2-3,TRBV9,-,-,TGTGCCAGCAGCGTAGAAACAGCTAGCACAGATACGCAGTATTTT,CASSVETASTDTQYF
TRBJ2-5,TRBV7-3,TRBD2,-,TGTGCCAGCAGGCAGGGGACTAGCGGGGTTGAGACCCAGTACTTC,CASRQGTSGVETQYF
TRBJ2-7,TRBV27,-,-,TGTGCCAGCAGTTTAAATAGTAACTACTACGAGCAGTACTTC,CASSLNSNYYEQYF
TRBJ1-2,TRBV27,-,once,TGTGCCAGCAGTTTATTGTCAGGATATGGCTACACCTTC,CASSLLSGYGYTF
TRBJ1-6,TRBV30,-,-,TGTGCCTGGAGAAGGGAGGGTCTCTATAATTCACCCCTCCACTTT,CAWRREGLYNSPLHF
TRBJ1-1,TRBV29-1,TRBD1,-,TGCAGCGTTGAAGCTGGACAGGGGAACACTGAAGCTTTCTTT,CSVEAGQGNTEAFF
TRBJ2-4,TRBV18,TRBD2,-,TGTGCCAGCTCACCTCCGGGACTAGCGGGGGGCGCGGCCAAAAACATTCAGTACTTC,CASSPPGLAGGAAKNIQYF
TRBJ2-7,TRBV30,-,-,TGTGCCTGGAGTTACGGGATCGGCTACGAGCAGTACTTC,CAWSYGIGYEQYF
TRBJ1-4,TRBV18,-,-,TGTGCCAGCTCACCACTAGCCATAACAACTAATGAAAAACTGTTTTTT,CASSPLAITTNEKLFF
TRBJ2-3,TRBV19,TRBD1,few,TGTGCCACTGGGACAGAGAGCACAGATACGCAGTATTTT,CATGTESTDTQYF
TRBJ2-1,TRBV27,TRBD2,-,TGTGCCTCAGGGAGGGAGTTCTCCTACAATGAGCAGTTCTTC,CASGREFSYNEQFF
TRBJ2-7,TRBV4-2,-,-,TGTGCCAGCAGCCAAGAACACAGCTTAGGCTACGAGCAGTACTTC,CASSQEHSLGYEQYF
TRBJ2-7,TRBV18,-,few,TGTGCCAGCTCACGCAGCATCAGGGGGGACGAGCAGTACTTC,CASSRSIRGDEQYF
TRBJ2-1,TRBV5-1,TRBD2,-,TGCGCCAGCAGCTTGGTGGCGGGGGGGGTCAACAATGAGCAGTTCTTC,CASSLVAGGVNNEQFF
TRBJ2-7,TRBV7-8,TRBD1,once,TGTGCCAGCAGCTACCGGGACAGGGGGCGCGGGGAGCAGTACTTC,CASSYRDRGRGEQYF
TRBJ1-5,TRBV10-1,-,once,TGCGCCAGCAGTGAGTACGGTAATCAGCCCCAGCATTTT,CASSEYGNQPQHF
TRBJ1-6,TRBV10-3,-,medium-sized,TGTGCCATCAGGGAGTCTAATAATAATTCACCCCTCCACTTT,CAIRESNNNSPLHF
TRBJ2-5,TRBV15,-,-,TGTGCCACCAGCAGAGGGAAGGAGGGAAAGACCCAGTACTTC,CATSRGKEGKTQYF
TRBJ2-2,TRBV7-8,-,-,TGTGCCAGCAGCCCATCCGTGGGGGGGCACACCGGGGAGCTGTTTTTT,CASSPSVGGHTGELFF
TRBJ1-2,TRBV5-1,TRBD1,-,TGCGCCAGCAGCTTGGCCGGACAGGGAGGGTACGGCTACACCTTC,CASSLAGQGGYGYTF
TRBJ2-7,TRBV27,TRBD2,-,TGTGCCAGCAGTTTACTAGCGGGGCTCAGCGAGCAGTACTTC,CASSLLAGLSEQYF
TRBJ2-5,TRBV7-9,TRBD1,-,TGTGCCAGCAGCCCAACGACAGGGGCGGGAGAGACCCAGTACTTC,CASSPTTGAGETQYF
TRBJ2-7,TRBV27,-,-,TGTGCCAGCAGCCGGGGTAACGAGCAGTACTTC,CASSRGNEQYF
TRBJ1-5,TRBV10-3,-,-,TGTGCCATCAGTGAAGGGGGTTGGCAGCCCCAGCATTTT,CAISEGGWQPQHF
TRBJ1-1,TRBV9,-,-,TGTGCCAGCAGCGTATCAGGTCACACTGAAGCTTTCTTT,CASSVSGHTEAFF
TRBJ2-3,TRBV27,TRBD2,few,TGTGCCAGCAGGGGACTAGCGGCAGTGGGAGATACGCAGTATTTT,CASRGLAAVGDTQYF
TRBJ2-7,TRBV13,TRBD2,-,TGTGCCAGCAGCTTCAAGACCGGGACTAGCACGGCACTGGGCGAGCAGTACTTC,CASSFKTGTSTALGEQYF
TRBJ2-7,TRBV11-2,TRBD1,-,TGTGCCAGCAGCCCTATAAGGACAGGGCGCTACGAGCAGTACTTC,CASSPIRTGRYEQYF
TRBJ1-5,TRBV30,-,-,TGTGCCTGGGGCCCACAGGAGGGTCAGCCCCAGCATTTT,CAWGPQEGQPQHF
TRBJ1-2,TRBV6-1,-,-,TGTGCCAGCAGTGACAAACTAAGCGGCTATGGCTACACCTTC,CASSDKLSGYGYTF
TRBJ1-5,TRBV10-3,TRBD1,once,TGTGCCATCAGATCCGGGACAGGGAACAATCAGCCCCAGCATTTT,CAIRSGTGNNQPQHF
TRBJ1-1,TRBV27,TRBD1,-,TGTGCCAGCAGTTGGAAGCGACAGGGGAGAAATGAAGCTTTCTTT,CASSWKRQGRNEAFF
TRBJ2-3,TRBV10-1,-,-,TGCGCCAGCAGTGGGAACAGGGTGACAGATACGCAGTATTTT,CASSGNRVTDTQYF
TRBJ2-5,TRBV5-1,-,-,TGCGCCAGCAGTCCCAGCCCGACAGTTCAAGAGACCCAGTACTTC,CASSPSPTVQETQYF
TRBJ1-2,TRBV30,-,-,TGTGCCTGGAGTGCCCGACAGAGACAAAGCTACACCTTC,CAWSARQRQSYTF
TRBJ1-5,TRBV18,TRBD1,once,TGTGCCAGCACAGGGACAGGCGGTCAGCCCCAGCATTTT,CASTGTGGQPQHF
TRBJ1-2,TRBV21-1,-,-,TGTGCCAGCAAGGTTGGGCGAAATAACTATGGCTACACCTTC,CASKVGRNNYGYTF
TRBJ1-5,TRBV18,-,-,TGTGCCAGCTCACGTTCCGGGGAGGGCAATCAGCCCCAGCATTTT,CASSRSGEGNQPQHF
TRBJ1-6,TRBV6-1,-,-,TGTGCCAGCAACGAGGTAGATAATTCACCCCTCCACTTT,CASNEVDNSPLHF
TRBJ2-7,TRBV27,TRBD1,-,TGTGCCAGCAGTTCCGGGACAGGGAAAAGAGCCTCCTACGAGCAGTACTTC,CASSSGTGKRASYEQYF
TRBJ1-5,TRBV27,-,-,TGTGCCAGCAGTCAGCGGGGGGGGCCCTTTTATAGCAATCAGCCCCAGCATTTT,CASSQRGGPFYSNQPQHF
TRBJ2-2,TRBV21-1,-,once,TGTGCCAGCAGCAAAGCCCCAGGCTACTACACCGGGGAGCTGTTTTTT,CASSKAPGYYTGELFF
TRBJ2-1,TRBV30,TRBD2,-,TGTGCCTGGAGCGCTCAACTAGCGGGGGGGCCTATGCGTGAGCAGTTCTTC,CAWSAQLAGGPMREQFF
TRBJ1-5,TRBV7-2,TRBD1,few,TGTGCCAGCAGCACCCCCGGGACAGGGGTTCCCCAGCATTTT,CASSTPGTGVPQHF
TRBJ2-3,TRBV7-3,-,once,TGTGCCAGCAGCTTGATAGGGGCAGATACGCAGTATTTT,CASSLIGADTQYF
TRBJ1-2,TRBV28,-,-,TGTGCCAGCAGTCGCGACGGTGACTATCGGGGCTACACCTTC,CASSRDGDYRGYTF
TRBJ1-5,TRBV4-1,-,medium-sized,TGCGCCAGCAGCCAAGTGGTAGGAGTGGGGGGGACGCAGCCCCAGCATTTT,CASSQVVGVGGTQPQHF
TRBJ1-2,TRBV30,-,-,TGTGCCTTCCAACAGGGAAACTATGGCTACACCTTC,CAFQQGNYGYTF
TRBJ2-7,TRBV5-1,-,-,TGCGCCAGCAGTAACAGGACGAGGACGGATTCCTACGAGCAGTACTTC,CASSNRTRTDSYEQYF
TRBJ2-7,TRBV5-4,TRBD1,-,TGTGCCAGCAGCTCACCGGGACAGGGCTACGAGCAGTACTTC,CASSSPGQGYEQYF
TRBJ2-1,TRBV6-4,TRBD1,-,TGTGCCAGCAGTGAAATGACAGGGGGCTCCTACAATGAGCAGTTCTTC,CASSEMTGGSYNEQFF
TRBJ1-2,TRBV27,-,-,TGTGCCAGCAGTCCTTTTACCGAACGACAGTCCGGCTACACCTTC,CASSPFTERQSGYTF